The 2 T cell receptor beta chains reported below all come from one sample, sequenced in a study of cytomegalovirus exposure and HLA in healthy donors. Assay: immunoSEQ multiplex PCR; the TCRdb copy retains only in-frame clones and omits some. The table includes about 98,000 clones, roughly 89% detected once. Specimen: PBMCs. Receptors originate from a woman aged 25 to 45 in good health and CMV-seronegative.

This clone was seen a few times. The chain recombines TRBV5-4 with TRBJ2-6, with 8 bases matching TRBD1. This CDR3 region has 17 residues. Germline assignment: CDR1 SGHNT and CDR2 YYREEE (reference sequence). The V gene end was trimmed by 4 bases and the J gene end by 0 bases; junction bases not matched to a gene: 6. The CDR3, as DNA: TGTGCCAGCAGCGGAGGACAGGGTTACTCTGGGGCCAACGTCCTGACTTTC. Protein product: CASSGGQGYSGANVLTF.

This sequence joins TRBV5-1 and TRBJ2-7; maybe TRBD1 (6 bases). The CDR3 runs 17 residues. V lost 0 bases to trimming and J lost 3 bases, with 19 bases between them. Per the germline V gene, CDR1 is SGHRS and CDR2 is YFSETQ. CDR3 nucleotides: TGCGCCAGCAGCTTGGGACGGACGGGGACAAAAATCTACGAGCAGTACTTC. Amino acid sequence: CASSLGRTGTKIYEQYF.